These 9 T cell receptor beta chains were all obtained from the same sample, sequenced in a study of blood T cell repertoires in COVID-19. The protocol was immunoSEQ multiplex PCR, while the TCRdb copy is restricted to in-frame clones and leaves out a portion. There are hundreds of thousands of clones in the sample; 85% to 90% occur only once, and 2.5% to 3.5% lies in the top ten. Specimen: PBMCs or T cells enriched from blood (not recorded which). The receptors originated from a woman between 50 and 59 years old who had been exposed to COVID-19.

As DNA, the CDR3 is TGCGCCAGCAGCTCATGGGACATCTACGAGCAGTACTTC. It translates to CASSSWDIYEQYF. The J gene is TRBJ2-7, the V gene TRBV5-1; D might be TRBD1 (6 bases). Trimming pared 3 bases from V and 3 bases from J, leaving 10 bases between. Germline V gives CDR1 SGHRS, CDR2 YFSETQ. The CDR3 spans 13 residues.

This clone was detected only once. The V call is TRBV2, the J call TRBJ2-3; possibly TRBD2 for D (5 bases). The V gene lost 4 bases and the J gene lost 3 bases, with 8 bases spanning the gap. Germline assignment: CDR1 SNHLY and CDR2 FYNNEI. This CDR3 is built from 13 residues. The CDR3 spells CASSVRGTDTQYF. The CDR3, as DNA: TGTGCCAGCAGTGTCCGCGGGACAGATACGCAGTATTTT. The complete variable domain, with remaining parts taken from reference TRBV2 and TRBJ2-3, reads EPEVTQTPSHQVTQMGQEVILRCVPISNHLYFYWYRQILGQKVEFLVSFYNNEISEKSEIFDDQFSVERPDGSNFTLKIRSTKLEDSAMYFCASSVRGTDTQYFGPGTRLTVL.

On this clone itself: An end of the junction does not agree with germline; a read error may underlie this. The chain couples TRBV7-7 to TRBJ2-3, with 7 bases lining up with TRBD1. The CDR3 contains 15 residues. Germline assignment: CDR1 SSHAT and CDR2 FNYEAQ (reference sequence). As DNA, the CDR3 is TGTGCTAGCAGCCTTGGGACAGCCAACACAGATACGCAGTATTTT. As protein: CASSLGTANTDTQYF. Full variable domain (rest looked up from reference TRBV7-7 and TRBJ2-3): GAGVSQSPRYKVTKRGQDVTLRCDPISSHATLYWYQQALGQGPEFLTYFNYEAQPDKSGLPSDRFSAERPEGSISTLTIQRTEQRDSAMYRCASSLGTANTDTQYFGPGTRLTVL.

The chain carries TRBV19 and TRBJ2-2; D may be TRBD1 (5 bases). This CDR3 has 15 amino acids. Germline V gene data show CDR1 as LNHDA and CDR2 as SQIVND (reference sequence). V was trimmed by 0 bases and J by 5 bases, leaving 10 bases between them. The CDR3 DNA sequence: TGTGCCAGTAGTATAGACAGGGTCTCTACCGGGGAGCTGTTTTTT. This codes for CASSIDRVSTGELFF.

V is TRBV9 and J is TRBJ2-2; 9 nucleotides match TRBD1. V gave up 0 bases and J gave up 6 bases; unmatched junction bases: 9. This CDR3 spans 17 amino acids. CDR1 and CDR2 (germline): SGDLS, YYNGEE. CDR3 nucleotides: TGTGCCAGCAGCGTAGATGGTGTTGGACAGGGGTCCGGGGAGCTGTTTTTT. Amino acid sequence: CASSVDGVGQGSGELFF.

The V and J genes are TRBV28 and TRBJ2-2; a weak D match, TRBD1 (5 bases). Trimming took 4 bases from V and 1 from J, leaving 13 bases between them. Germline V gives CDR1 MDHEN, CDR2 SYDVKM. CDR3 length equals 16 residues. CDR3 nucleotide sequence: TGTGCCAGCAGTTCAAAAGGGCAGGGGAACACCGGGGAGCTGTTTTTT. It yields the protein CASSSKGQGNTGELFF.

The rearrangement uses TRBV10-3 and TRBJ2-6; D may be TRBD1 (5 bases). The CDR3 length is 18 residues. V gave up 4 bases and J gave up 2 bases, with 18 bases separating them. The germline V gene has CDR1 ENHRY and CDR2 SYGVKD. In nucleotides, the CDR3 is TGTGCCATCAGTGTTCTTGGGCAGGGTCGACCTGGGGCCAACGTCCTGACTTTC. Protein product: CAISVLGQGRPGANVLTF.

Only a few counts were recorded for this clone. The genes are TRBV9 and TRBJ2-7; TRBD1 matches at 9 bases. The CDR3 consists of 13 residues. Unmatched junction bases numbered 4, after V lost 4 bases and J lost 5 bases. Germline loops: CDR1 SGDLS, CDR2 YYNGEE. CDR3 amino acids: CASSFGTGNEQYF. CDR3 nucleotide sequence: TGTGCCAGCAGCTTCGGGACAGGGAACGAGCAGTACTTC.

The chain has TRBV28 and TRBJ1-5; the D is unclear. Trimming stripped 4 bases from V and 1 base from J, with 8 bases between. CDR1 is MDHEN and CDR2 is SYDVKM in the germline V gene. The CDR3 covers 14 residues. In nucleotides, the CDR3 is TGTGCCAGCAGTTCCCCCCCAAGCAATCAGCCCCAGCATTTT. Its protein product is CASSSPPSNQPQHF.